This is a list of T cell receptor beta chains from one sample in a study of OX40 agonist ivuxolimab in advanced cancers. Data came from immunoSEQ multiplex PCR; TCRdb stores just in-frame clones and leaves some out. The sample lists under 65,000 clones, 85% to 95% seen once, with 0.35% to 0.55% in the top ten. The material was CD4+ or CD8+ T cells sorted from blood, obtained in a trial of the OX40 agonist ivuxolimab. The source of these receptors is an adult with an advanced solid tumor such as melanoma, head and neck, liver or kidney cancer. Both conserved end residues are part of each CDR3. Fields, in order: V gene, J gene, D gene, clone size, CDR3 protein, CDR3 DNA. The D gene is left open where the match is weak. Not every row has a clone size; where given, it reads once, few, many or a size class.

>TRBV19|TRBJ1-1|-|-
CASSRTGANTEAFF
TGTGCCAGTAGCCGCACGGGAGCAAACACTGAAGCTTTCTTT
>TRBV5-1|TRBJ2-1|-|-
CASSLLQGDTYEQFF
TGCGCCAGCAGCTTGTTACAGGGAGACACCTATGAGCAGTTCTTC
>TRBV14|TRBJ1-1|TRBD1|-
CASSQGFGQGAVNTEAFF
TGTGCCAGCAGCCAAGGGTTCGGGCAGGGGGCCGTGAACACTGAAGCTTTCTTT
>TRBV5-4|TRBJ2-3|-|-
CASRFRPALAADTQYF
TGTGCCAGCAGATTTCGTCCCGCTCTCGCTGCAGATACGCAGTATTTT
>TRBV7-2|TRBJ2-6|TRBD1|-
CASSLVYRGASGANVLTF
TGTGCCAGCAGCTTAGTGTACAGGGGAGCCTCTGGGGCCAACGTCCTGACTTTC
>TRBV2|TRBJ2-1|TRBD1|-
CASRGQGLSYNEQFF
TGTGCCAGCAGGGGACAGGGCCTCTCCTACAATGAGCAGTTCTTC
>TRBV12-5|TRBJ1-4|TRBD1|-
CASGLFRTTGQQNEKLFF
TGTGCTAGTGGTTTGTTTAGAACGACGGGACAGCAAAATGAAAAACTGTTTTTT
>TRBV30|TRBJ1-2|-|-
CAWNQVGDSGYGYTF
TGTGCCTGGAACCAAGTGGGGGACTCGGGCTATGGCTACACCTTC
>TRBV27|TRBJ1-4|-|-
CASSSPTNEKLFF
TGTGCCAGCAGTTCTCCAACTAATGAAAAACTGTTTTTT
>TRBV30|TRBJ2-1|TRBD2|-
CAWSNSGTSGYNEQFF
TGTGCCTGGAGTAACTCCGGGACTAGCGGGTACAATGAGCAGTTCTTC
>TRBV30|TRBJ1-2|TRBD1|-
CAWTGQGLRGYTF
TGTGCCTGGACGGGACAGGGATTGCGTGGCTACACCTTC
>TRBV5-4|TRBJ1-3|-|-
CASSRSGYSGNTIYF
TGTGCCAGCAGCAGATCAGGGTACTCTGGAAACACCATATATTTT
>TRBV30|TRBJ2-7|-|-
CAWSVWGHEQYF
TGTGCCTGGAGTGTATGGGGACACGAGCAGTACTTC
>TRBV9|TRBJ2-1|-|-
CASSAITSNGEQFF
TGTGCCAGCAGCGCTATTACTTCTAACGGTGAGCAGTTCTTC
>TRBV14|TRBJ2-7|TRBD2|-
CASSKLAGGNEQYF
TGTGCCAGCAGCAAACTAGCGGGAGGTAACGAGCAGTACTTC
>TRBV6-1|TRBJ2-7|-|-
CASRTLKTYEQYF
TGTGCCAGCAGAACTCTAAAGACCTACGAGCAGTACTTC
>TRBV11-3|TRBJ2-7|-|-
CASSLVGYEQYF
TGTGCCAGCAGCTTAGTTGGCTACGAGCAGTACTTC
>TRBV5-4|TRBJ2-7|TRBD2|-
CASSIGLASSSYEQYF
TGTGCCAGCAGCATTGGACTAGCGTCTAGCTCCTACGAGCAGTACTTC
>TRBV25-1|TRBJ2-7|TRBD1|-
CASSGTGVSHGQYF
TGTGCCAGCAGTGGGACAGGGGTCTCCCACGGGCAGTACTTC
>TRBV27|TRBJ2-2|-|once
CASSFNTGELFF
TGTGCCAGCAGTTTTAACACCGGGGAGCTGTTTTTT
>TRBV7-6|TRBJ1-6|-|-
CASSSPRASSYNSPLHF
TGTGCCAGCAGCTCCCCTAGGGCGAGCTCCTATAATTCACCCCTCCACTTT
>TRBV2|TRBJ2-1|-|-
CASSLRATNNEQFF
TGTGCCAGCAGTCTAAGGGCTACCAACAATGAGCAGTTCTTC
>TRBV9|TRBJ2-7|TRBD2|-
CASSVGASGILSSYEQYF
TGTGCCAGCAGCGTAGGGGCTAGCGGGATCCTGAGCTCCTACGAGCAGTACTTC
>TRBV30|TRBJ1-2|-|-
CAWGEGSRAYGYTF
TGTGCCTGGGGGGAAGGCTCCCGGGCCTATGGCTACACCTTC
>TRBV11-2|TRBJ1-3|-|-
CASSSSGVSGNTIYF
TGTGCCAGCAGCTCCTCAGGTGTGTCTGGAAACACCATATATTTT
>TRBV5-5|TRBJ1-5|-|-
CASSVQDQPQHF
TGTGCCAGCAGCGTACAGGATCAGCCCCAGCATTTT
>TRBV7-8|TRBJ2-1|TRBD2|-
CASSSLLAGTYNEQFF
TGTGCCAGCAGCTCTTTACTAGCGGGGACCTACAATGAGCAGTTCTTC
>TRBV29-1|TRBJ1-1|TRBD1|-
CSGGTGGFVGEAFF
TGCAGCGGAGGGACAGGGGGCTTTGTGGGTGAAGCTTTCTTT
>TRBV5-4|TRBJ2-6|-|once
CASSQRVRSGANVLTF
TGTGCCAGCAGCCAAAGGGTCCGCTCTGGGGCCAACGTCCTGACTTTC
>TRBV19|TRBJ2-1|TRBD1|-
CASSRDSYNEQFF
TGTGCCAGTAGCCGGGACAGTTACAATGAGCAGTTCTTC
>TRBV7-8|TRBJ2-5|-|-
CASSLTGRQETQYF
TGTGCCAGCAGCTTAACCGGCAGACAAGAGACCCAGTACTTC
>TRBV6-4|TRBJ1-2|TRBD1|-
CASSDSSQGARYGYTF
TGTGCCAGCAGTGACTCGAGCCAGGGGGCCCGCTATGGCTACACCTTC
>TRBV6-6|TRBJ1-1|-|-
CASSYSGEAFF
TGTGCCAGCAGTTACTCAGGTGAAGCTTTCTTT
>TRBV28|TRBJ2-3|TRBD2|-
CASSGPTSGSSDTQYF
TGTGCCAGCAGTGGACCGACTAGCGGGAGTAGCGATACGCAGTATTTT
>TRBV19|TRBJ1-1|-|-
CASSVQGRGTEAFF
TGTGCCAGTAGTGTACAGGGAAGGGGGACTGAAGCTTTCTTT
>TRBV5-4|TRBJ2-7|TRBD2|once
CASSLVVSGAGRVEYEQYF
TGTGCCAGCAGCCTTGTGGTTAGCGGAGCGGGACGGGTCGAGTACGAGCAGTACTTC
>TRBV5-1|TRBJ2-1|TRBD2|-
CASSLARYAGGPSYNEQFF
TGCGCCAGCAGCTTGGCTCGGTATGCGGGAGGGCCTTCCTACAATGAGCAGTTCTTC
>TRBV6-4|TRBJ2-3|TRBD2|-
CASSEIAGVSDTQYF
TGTGCCAGCAGTGAAATAGCGGGAGTCTCGGATACGCAGTATTTT
>TRBV6-5|TRBJ1-2|TRBD1|-
CASSYGTEDYGYTF
TGTGCCAGCAGTTATGGGACAGAGGACTATGGCTACACCTTC
>TRBV7-6|TRBJ1-2|TRBD1|once
CASSLGQGNYGYTF
TGTGCCAGCAGCTTAGGACAGGGGAACTATGGCTACACCTTC
>TRBV29-1|TRBJ2-5|TRBD1|-
CSVENTGVGETQYF
TGCAGCGTTGAAAATACAGGGGTTGGAGAGACCCAGTACTTC